The following is a T cell receptor beta chain sequence with its context. Methods used by the authors: Estimation of nucleated cell counts relied on the amplification of reference gene primers. TCRdb's table, derived via immunoSEQ multiplex PCR, lists solely in-frame clones and lacks some. V, J and clone size derive from that table, while D and trimming were established from the DNA sequence. This table holds fewer than 250,000 clones, about 91% found once. CDR1 is MNHEY, CDR2 SVGAGI, per germline. The V and J ends lost 0 bases and 8 bases, in that order; junction bases with no gene match: 6. This CDR3 region has 14 residues. This sample was taken from a study of blood T cell repertoires in COVID-19. Whole-study context: The cDNA or gDNA used as material had been derived from T cells, B-cell-depleted T cells, or PBMCs.

The chain uses TRBV6-5 and TRBJ1-2; 7 positions agree with TRBD1. This TCR was sampled from a woman aged 30 to 39 with acute COVID-19. The sequenced material came from PBMCs or T cells enriched from blood (not recorded which). Here the CDR3 DNA reads TGTGCCAGCAGTTACTCAGAGGGGGCGGAGGGCTACACCTTC. This gives the protein CASSYSEGAEGYTF.